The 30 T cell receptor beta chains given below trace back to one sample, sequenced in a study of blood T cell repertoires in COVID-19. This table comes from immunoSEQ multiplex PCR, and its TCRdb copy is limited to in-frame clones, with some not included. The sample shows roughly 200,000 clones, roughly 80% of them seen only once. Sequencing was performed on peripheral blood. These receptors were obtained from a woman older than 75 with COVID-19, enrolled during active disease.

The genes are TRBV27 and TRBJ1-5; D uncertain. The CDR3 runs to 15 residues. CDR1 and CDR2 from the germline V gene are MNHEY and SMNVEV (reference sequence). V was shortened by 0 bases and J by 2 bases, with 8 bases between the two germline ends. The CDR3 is CASSLSPSGNQPQHF. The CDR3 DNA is TGTGCCAGCAGTTTATCCCCCTCGGGCAATCAGCCCCAGCATTTT.

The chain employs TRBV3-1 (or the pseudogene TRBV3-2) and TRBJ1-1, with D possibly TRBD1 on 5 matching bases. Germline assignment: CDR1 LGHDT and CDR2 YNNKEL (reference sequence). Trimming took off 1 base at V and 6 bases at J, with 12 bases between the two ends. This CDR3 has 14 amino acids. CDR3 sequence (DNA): TGTGCCAGCAGCCAAGCCTTGCAGGGTTCTGAAGCTTTCTTT. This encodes CASSQALQGSEAFF.

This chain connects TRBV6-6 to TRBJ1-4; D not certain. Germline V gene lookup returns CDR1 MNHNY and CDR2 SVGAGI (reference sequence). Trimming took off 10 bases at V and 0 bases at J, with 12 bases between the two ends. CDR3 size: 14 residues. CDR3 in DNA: TGTGCCACCATGAGCCTTGCAACTAATGAAAAACTGTTTTTT. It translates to CATMSLATNEKLFF.

The CDR3 sequence is CASSQGLATLNEQFF. CDR3 bases: TGCGCCAGCAGCCAAGGCCTAGCAACCCTCAATGAGCAGTTCTTC. V is TRBV4-3 and J is TRBJ2-1; a weak D match, TRBD2 (5 bases). The CDR3 spans 15 residues. Germline values: CDR1 LGHNA, CDR2 YSLEER. Trimming cost V 1 base and J 6 bases, with 13 bases left between them.

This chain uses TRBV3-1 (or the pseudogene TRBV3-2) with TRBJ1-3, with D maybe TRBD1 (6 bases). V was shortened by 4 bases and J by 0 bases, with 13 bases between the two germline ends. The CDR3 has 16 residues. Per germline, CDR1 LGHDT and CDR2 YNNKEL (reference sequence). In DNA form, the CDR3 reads TGTGCCAGCAGCCTAATCGACAGGTTCTCTGGAAACACCATATATTTT. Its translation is CASSLIDRFSGNTIYF.

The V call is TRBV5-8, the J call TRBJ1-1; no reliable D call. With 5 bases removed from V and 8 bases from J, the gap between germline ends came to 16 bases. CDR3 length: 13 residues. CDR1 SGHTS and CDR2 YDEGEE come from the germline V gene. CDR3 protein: CASRLLGQAEAFF. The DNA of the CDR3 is TGTGCCAGCAGGTTGCTGGGTCAGGCCGAAGCTTTCTTT.

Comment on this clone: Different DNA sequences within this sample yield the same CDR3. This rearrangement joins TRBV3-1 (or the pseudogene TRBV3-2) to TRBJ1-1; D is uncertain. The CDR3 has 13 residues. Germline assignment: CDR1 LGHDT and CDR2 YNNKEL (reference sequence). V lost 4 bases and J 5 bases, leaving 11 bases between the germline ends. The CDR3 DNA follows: TGTGCCAGCAGCCTTACCGGAGGGACTGAAGCTTTCTTT. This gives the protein CASSLTGGTEAFF.

CDR3 nucleotides: TGTGCCACCAGTGATTTGGGAGGTACCAGCTACAATGAGCAGTTCTTC. It is translated as CATSDLGGTSYNEQFF. This rearrangement joins TRBV24-1 to TRBJ2-1; D perhaps matches TRBD2 (5 bases). The CDR3 has 16 amino acids. The V end lost 0 bases, the J end lost 3 bases, and 11 bases lay between the germline ends. Germline values: CDR1 KGHDR, CDR2 SFDVKD.

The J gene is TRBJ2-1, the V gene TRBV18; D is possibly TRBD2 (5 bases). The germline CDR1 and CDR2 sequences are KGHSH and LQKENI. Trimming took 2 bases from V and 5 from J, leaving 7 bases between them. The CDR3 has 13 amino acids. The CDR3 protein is CASSPVGDNEQFF. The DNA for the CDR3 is TGTGCCAGCTCACCAGTGGGAGACAATGAGCAGTTCTTC.

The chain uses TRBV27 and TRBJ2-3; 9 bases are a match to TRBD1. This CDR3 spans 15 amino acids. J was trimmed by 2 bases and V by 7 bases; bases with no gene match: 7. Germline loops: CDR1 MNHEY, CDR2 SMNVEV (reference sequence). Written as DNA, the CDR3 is TGTGCCAGCACCAGGGGACAGGGCCCCACAGATACGCAGTATTTT. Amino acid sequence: CASTRGQGPTDTQYF.

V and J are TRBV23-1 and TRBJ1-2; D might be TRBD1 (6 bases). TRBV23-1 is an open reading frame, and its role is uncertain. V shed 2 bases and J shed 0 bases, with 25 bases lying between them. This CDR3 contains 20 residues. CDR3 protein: CASSQTSAPPGHLANYGYTF. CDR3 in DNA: TGCGCCAGCAGTCAAACCTCTGCCCCACCGGGACACCTAGCTAACTATGGCTACACCTTC.

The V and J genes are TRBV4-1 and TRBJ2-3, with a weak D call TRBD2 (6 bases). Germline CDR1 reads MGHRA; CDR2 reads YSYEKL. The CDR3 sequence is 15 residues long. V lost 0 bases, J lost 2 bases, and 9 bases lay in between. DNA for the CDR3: TGCGCCAGCAGCCAAGAAGGCGGGGTCACAGATACGCAGTATTTT. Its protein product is CASSQEGGVTDTQYF.

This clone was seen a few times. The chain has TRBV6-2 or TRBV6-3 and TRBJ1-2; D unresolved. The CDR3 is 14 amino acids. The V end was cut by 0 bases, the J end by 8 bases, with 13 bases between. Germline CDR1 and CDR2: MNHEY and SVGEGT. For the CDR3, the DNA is TGTGCCAGCAGTTACTCGGATACCAGAGGGGGCTACACCTTC. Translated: CASSYSDTRGGYTF.

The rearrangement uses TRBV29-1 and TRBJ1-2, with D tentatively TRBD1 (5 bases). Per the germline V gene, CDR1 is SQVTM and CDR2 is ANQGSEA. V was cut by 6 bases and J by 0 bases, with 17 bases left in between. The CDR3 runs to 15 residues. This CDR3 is CSVLGQGSANYGYTF. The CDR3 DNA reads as TGCAGCGTCCTGGGGCAGGGCTCAGCTAACTATGGCTACACCTTC.

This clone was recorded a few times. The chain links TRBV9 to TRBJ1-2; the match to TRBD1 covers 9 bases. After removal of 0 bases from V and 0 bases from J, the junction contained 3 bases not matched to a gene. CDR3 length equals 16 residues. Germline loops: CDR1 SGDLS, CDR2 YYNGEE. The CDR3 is CASSVGGQGTNYGYTF. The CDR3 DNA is TGTGCCAGCAGCGTAGGGGGACAGGGAACTAACTATGGCTACACCTTC. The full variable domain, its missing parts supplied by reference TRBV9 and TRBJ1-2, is DSGVTQTPKHLITATGQRVTLRCSPRSGDLSVYWYQQSLDQGLQFLIQYYNGEERAKGNILERFSAQQFPDLHSELNLSSLELGDSALYFCASSVGGQGTNYGYTFGSGTRLTVV.

The CDR3 spells CASSSIAGQPQHF. Written as DNA, the CDR3 is TGTGCCAGCAGCTCCATAGCAGGGCAGCCCCAGCATTTT. This chain connects TRBV12-3 or TRBV12-4 to TRBJ1-5, with D maybe TRBD1 (5 bases). CDR3 length: 13 residues. The V and J ends lost 6 bases and 7 bases respectively, with 13 bases between them.

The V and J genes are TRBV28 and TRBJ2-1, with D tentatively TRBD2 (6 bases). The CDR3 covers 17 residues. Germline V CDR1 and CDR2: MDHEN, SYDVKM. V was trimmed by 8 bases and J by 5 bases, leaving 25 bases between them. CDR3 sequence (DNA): TGTGCCAGCCCTCCCGCTCGGGCAGGTTGGGAGGACAATGAGCAGTTCTTC. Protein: CASPPARAGWEDNEQFF.

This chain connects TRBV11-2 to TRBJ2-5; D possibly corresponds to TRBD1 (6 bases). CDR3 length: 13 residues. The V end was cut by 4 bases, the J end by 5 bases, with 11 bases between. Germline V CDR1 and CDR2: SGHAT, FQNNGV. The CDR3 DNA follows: TGTGCCAGCAGCTCCGGACAGACGGAGACCCAGTACTTC. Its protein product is CASSSGQTETQYF. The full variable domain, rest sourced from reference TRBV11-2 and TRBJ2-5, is EAGVAQSPRYKIIEKRQSVAFWCNPISGHATLYWYQQILGQGPKLLIQFQNNGVVDDSQLPKDRFSAERLKGVDSTLKIQPAKLEDSAVYLCASSSGQTETQYFGPGTRLLVL.

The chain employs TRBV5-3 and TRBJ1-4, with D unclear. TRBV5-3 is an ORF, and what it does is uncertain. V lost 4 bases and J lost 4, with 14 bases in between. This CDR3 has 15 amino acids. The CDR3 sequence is CARSLPHRFNEKLFF. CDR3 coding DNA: TGTGCCAGAAGCCTCCCCCACAGATTTAATGAAAAACTGTTTTTT.

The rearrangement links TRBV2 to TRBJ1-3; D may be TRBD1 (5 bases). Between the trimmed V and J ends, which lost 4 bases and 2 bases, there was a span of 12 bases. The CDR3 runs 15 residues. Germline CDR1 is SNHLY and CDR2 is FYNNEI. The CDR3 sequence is CASSVYRGAGNTIYF. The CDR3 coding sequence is TGTGCCAGCAGTGTGTATCGGGGGGCTGGAAACACCATATATTTT.

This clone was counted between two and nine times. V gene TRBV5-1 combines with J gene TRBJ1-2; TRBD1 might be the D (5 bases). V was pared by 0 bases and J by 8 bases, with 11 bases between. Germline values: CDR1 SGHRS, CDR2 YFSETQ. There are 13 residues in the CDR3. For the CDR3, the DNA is TGCGCCAGCAGCTTGGGACAAGGGGAAGGCTACACCTTC. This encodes CASSLGQGEGYTF.

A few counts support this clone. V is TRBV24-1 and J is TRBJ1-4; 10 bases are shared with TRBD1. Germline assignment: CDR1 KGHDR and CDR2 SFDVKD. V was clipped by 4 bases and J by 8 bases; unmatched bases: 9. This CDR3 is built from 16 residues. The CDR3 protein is CATSDSGQGVREKLFF. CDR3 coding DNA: TGTGCCACCAGTGACAGCGGACAGGGGGTGCGGGAAAAACTGTTTTTT.

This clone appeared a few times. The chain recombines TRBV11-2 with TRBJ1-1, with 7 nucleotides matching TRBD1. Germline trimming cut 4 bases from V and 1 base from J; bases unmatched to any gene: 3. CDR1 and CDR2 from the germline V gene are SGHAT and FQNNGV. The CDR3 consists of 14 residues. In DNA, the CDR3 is TGTGCCAGCAGCTACAGGGGACAGAACACTGAAGCTTTCTTT. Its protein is CASSYRGQNTEAFF.

The CDR3 sequence is CASSLGVRQPQHF. The DNA of the CDR3 is TGTGCCAGCAGTTTAGGTGTGCGGCAGCCCCAGCATTTT. The chain employs TRBV12-3 or TRBV12-4 and TRBJ1-5, with D uncertain. Trimming stripped 1 base from V and 7 bases from J, with 8 bases between. This CDR3 has 13 amino acids.

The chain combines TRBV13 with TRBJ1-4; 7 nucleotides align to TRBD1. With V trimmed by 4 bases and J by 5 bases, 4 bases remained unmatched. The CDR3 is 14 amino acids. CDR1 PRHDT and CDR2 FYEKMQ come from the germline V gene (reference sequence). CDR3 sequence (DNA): TGTGCCAGCAGCTGGGGACAGATAAATGAAAAACTGTTTTTT. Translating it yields CASSWGQINEKLFF. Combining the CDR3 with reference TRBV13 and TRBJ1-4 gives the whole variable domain AAGVIQSPRHLIKEKRETATLKCYPIPRHDTVYWYQQGPGQDPQFLISFYEKMQSDKGSIPDRFSAQQFSDYHSELNMSSLELGDSALYFCASSWGQINEKLFFGSGTQLSVL.

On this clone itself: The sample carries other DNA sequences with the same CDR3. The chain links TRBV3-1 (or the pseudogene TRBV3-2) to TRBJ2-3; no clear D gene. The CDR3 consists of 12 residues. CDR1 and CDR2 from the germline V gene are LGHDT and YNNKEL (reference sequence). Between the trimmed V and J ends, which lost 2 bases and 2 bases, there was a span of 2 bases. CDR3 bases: TGTGCCAGCAGCCAACTCACAGATACGCAGTATTTT. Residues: CASSQLTDTQYF.

The CDR3 nucleotides read TGTGCCAGCAGTGCCTGGACAGGGGGCGCGGTCTATGGCTACACCTTC. Translated, it gives CASSAWTGGAVYGYTF. J is TRBJ1-2 and V is TRBV28, with 11 bases fitting TRBD1. Germline V gene sequence: CDR1 MDHEN, CDR2 SYDVKM. V lost 5 bases to trimming and J lost 4 bases; unmatched junction nucleotides: 9. The CDR3 covers 16 residues.

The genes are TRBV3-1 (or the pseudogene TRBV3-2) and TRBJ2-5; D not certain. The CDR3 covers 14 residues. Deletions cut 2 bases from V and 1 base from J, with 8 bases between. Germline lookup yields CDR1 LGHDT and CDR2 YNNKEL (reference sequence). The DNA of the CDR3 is TGTGCCAGCAGCCAACCCCCCATCCAAGAGACCCAGTACTTC. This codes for CASSQPPIQETQYF.

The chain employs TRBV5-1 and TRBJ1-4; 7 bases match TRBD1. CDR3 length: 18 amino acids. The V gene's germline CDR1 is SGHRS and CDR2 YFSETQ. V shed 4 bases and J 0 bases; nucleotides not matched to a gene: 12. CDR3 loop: CASSPGGTAAATNEKLFF. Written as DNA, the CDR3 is TGCGCCAGCAGCCCCGGAGGGACAGCCGCTGCAACTAATGAAAAACTGTTTTTT.

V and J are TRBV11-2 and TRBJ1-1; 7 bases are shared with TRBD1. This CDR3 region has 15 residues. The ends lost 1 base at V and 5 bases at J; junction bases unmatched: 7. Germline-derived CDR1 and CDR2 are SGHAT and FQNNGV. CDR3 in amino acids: CASSLADRLETEAFF. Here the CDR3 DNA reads TGTGCCAGCAGCTTAGCGGACAGGTTGGAGACTGAAGCTTTCTTT.